This T cell receptor beta chain came from a study of CD8+CD57+ T cells in acquired aplastic anemia. About the study: CD4+ and CD8+ cells, once sorted, gave DNA averaging roughly 3 ug. General observations from the study: The study identified almost 30 CD8+ CDR3 sequences shared by patients and controls.

Trimming removed 4 bases from V and 5 bases from J; junction bases left unmatched: 9. Germline V lookup: CDR1 SGHRS, CDR2 YFSETQ. This CDR3 has 16 residues. Selection for sequencing was limited to patients who had shown CD8+CD57+ cell expansion by flow cytometry. All patients had severe acquired aplastic anemia. Genomic DNA constituted the template upon which TCR beta VDJ and CDR3 profiling was performed. Each CDR3 protein is one row after TCRdb ran MiXCR on the reads. The repertoire has 150,000 or so distinct CDR3 sequences, less than 60% of them found once; the top ten carry 3.2%. This clonotype was counted many times. Its antigen is unknown.

This chain links TRBV5-1 with TRBJ2-5; 12 bases match TRBD2. The TCR was taken from a human donor with aplastic anemia. Sequenced input: sorted CD4+, CD8+, or CD8+CD57+ T cells (not recorded which) from PBMCs. The CDR3 here is CASSPASGGARETQYF. In nucleotides, the CDR3 is TGCGCCAGCAGCCCAGCTAGCGGGGGGGCTCGGGAGACCCAGTACTTC.